These T cell receptor beta chains were read from a single sample in a study of cytomegalovirus exposure and HLA in healthy donors. Assay: immunoSEQ multiplex PCR; the TCRdb copy retains only in-frame clones and omits some. There are about 120,000 clones in the sample; 70% to 85% occur only once, and approximately 10% lies in the top ten. The sequenced sample was PBMCs. These receptors all come from a woman aged 50 to 65 in good health and CMV-seropositive. The CDR3 runs from the conserved cysteine through the conserved F or W. A D gene is named only where the DNA matches it firmly. Clone size, where shown, is once, few, many, or a class for clones that have expanded.

v_gene	abundance	j_gene	d_gene	CDR3nt	CDR3aa
TRBV11-1	NA	TRBJ1-1	NA	TGTGCCAGCAGCTTAGCGCTTTATAGCACTGAAGCTTTCTTT	CASSLALYSTEAFF
TRBV5-1	NA	TRBJ2-3	NA	TGCGCCAGCAGCTTGGCGGGGTTCACCTCTGTCACAGATACGCAGTATTTT	CASSLAGFTSVTDTQYF
TRBV10-3	few	TRBJ1-6	NA	TGTGCCATCACCCCCGGACAGAATTCACCCCTCCACTTT	CAITPGQNSPLHF
TRBV5-1	NA	TRBJ2-3	NA	TGCGCCAGCTGGGGGCCGAATACTCCAGATACGCAGTATTTT	CASWGPNTPDTQYF
TRBV10-1	NA	TRBJ1-1	NA	TGCGCCAGCAGTGACGGCAGGCTGGAAAACACTGAAGCTTTCTTT	CASSDGRLENTEAFF
TRBV2	NA	TRBJ1-1	NA	TGTGCCAGCAGTGAAGAGGGGATGAACACTGAAGCTTTCTTT	CASSEEGMNTEAFF
TRBV6-6	few	TRBJ1-4	TRBD1	TGTGCCAGCAGTCGACAGGGGAATGAAAAACTGTTTTTT	CASSRQGNEKLFF
TRBV5-1	NA	TRBJ2-3	NA	TGCGCCAGCAGCGGCGTGGGGGGAACGACAGATACGCAGTATTTT	CASSGVGGTTDTQYF
TRBV4-1	NA	TRBJ1-6	NA	TGCGCCAGCAGCCAAGATCGGAGGAGTTCACCCCTCCACTTT	CASSQDRRSSPLHF
TRBV7-2	NA	TRBJ2-1	TRBD1	TGTGCCAGCAGTCGACAGGGTCTTAGCCTCAATGAGCAGTTCTTC	CASSRQGLSLNEQFF
TRBV12-5	once	TRBJ2-3	TRBD1	TGTGCTAGTGGCCAAGGACAGGGATCAGATACGCAGTATTTT	CASGQGQGSDTQYF
TRBV7-2	NA	TRBJ2-7	TRBD2	TGTGCCAGCAGCGTAATGGGGACTAGCTCCCCCTACGAGCAGTACTTC	CASSVMGTSSPYEQYF
TRBV5-1	NA	TRBJ2-5	TRBD2	TGCGCCAGCAGCTCCACTAGCGGGAAGTACCAAGAGACCCAGTACTTC	CASSSTSGKYQETQYF
TRBV5-1	few	TRBJ2-1	TRBD2	TGCGCCAGCAGCCTACTAGCGGGAGGTTTGTATGAGCAGTTCTTC	CASSLLAGGLYEQFF
TRBV18	NA	TRBJ1-1	TRBD1	TGTGCCAGCTCACAGTTACAGGGGTTTGAGGCTGAAGCTTTCTTT	CASSQLQGFEAEAFF
TRBV30	NA	TRBJ2-2	TRBD2	TGTGCCTGGGGGGCGGGAGCCGCGAACACCGGGGAGCTGTTTTTT	CAWGAGAANTGELFF
TRBV5-1	NA	TRBJ2-7	NA	TGCGCCAGCAGCTTGAGCCAGGGGCCCTACGAGCAGTACTTC	CASSLSQGPYEQYF
TRBV7-9	once	TRBJ1-5	TRBD1	TGTGCCAGCAGCTTAACTTCGACAGGGATGGGCCAGCCCCAGCATTTT	CASSLTSTGMGQPQHF
TRBV5-1	NA	TRBJ1-2	NA	TGCGCCAGCAGCTTGTACTCACAGGCCAACTATGGCTACACCTTC	CASSLYSQANYGYTF
TRBV30	NA	TRBJ2-3	TRBD2	TGTGCCTGGAGCCTAGCGGGAGTTGATACGCAGTATTTT	CAWSLAGVDTQYF
TRBV7-9	NA	TRBJ2-5	NA	TGTGCCAGCAGCGCCAGAAACCAAGAGACCCAGTACTTC	CASSARNQETQYF
TRBV18	NA	TRBJ1-1	NA	TGTGCCAGCTCATCATACAGGGAAACGACTGAAGCTTTCTTT	CASSSYRETTEAFF
TRBV7-3	NA	TRBJ2-1	TRBD1	TGTGCCAGCAGCCCGAGACAGGGCCGCAACAATGAGCAGTTCTTC	CASSPRQGRNNEQFF
TRBV25-1	NA	TRBJ1-2	NA	TGTGCCAGCAGTGATCGCATGGGGGGTCGCTATGGCTACACCTTC	CASSDRMGGRYGYTF
TRBV29-1	few	TRBJ2-1	TRBD1	TGCAGCGTTGATGGACAGGCTGAGCAGTTCTTC	CSVDGQAEQFF
TRBV10-3	few	TRBJ1-1	NA	TGTGCCATCAGTGAGGGCCCAGGGAAGAACACTGAAGCTTTCTTT	CAISEGPGKNTEAFF
TRBV19	NA	TRBJ2-1	TRBD2	TGTGCCAGTAGTCTCCCCGGGACTAGCGGGAGGGTAAGGGGGCAGTTCTTC	CASSLPGTSGRVRGQFF
TRBV7-2	NA	TRBJ1-3	NA	TGTGCCAGCAGCTTGACTCTCTCTGGAAACACCATATATTTT	CASSLTLSGNTIYF
TRBV4-2	NA	TRBJ2-5	NA	TGTGCCAGCAGCCAAGCACTAGCAGGGGGTGAGGAGACCCAGTACTTC	CASSQALAGGEETQYF
TRBV4-2	NA	TRBJ2-1	NA	TGTGCCAGCAGCCAAGATGGGCAGGGCTCCTACAATGAGCAGTTCTTC	CASSQDGQGSYNEQFF
TRBV14	few	TRBJ1-2	TRBD1	TGTGCCAGCAGCCAGACAGGGGTGTTTGGCTACACCTTC	CASSQTGVFGYTF
TRBV5-6	NA	TRBJ1-1	NA	TGTGCCAGCAGCTTAATTATGGGGGACAAGCCCTATTGGGACACTGAAGCTTTCTTT	CASSLIMGDKPYWDTEAFF
TRBV19	once	TRBJ2-7	TRBD1	TGTGCCAGTAGTGAAGCGTCTAAAGGGGGCAGCTACGAGCAGTACTTC	CASSEASKGGSYEQYF
TRBV7-8	NA	TRBJ2-7	NA	TGTGCCAGCAGTTCCGACACCTCCTACGAGCAGTACTTC	CASSSDTSYEQYF
TRBV6-1	NA	TRBJ1-2	TRBD1	TGTGCCTCCAGACAGGGGAATTCCTATGGCTACACCTTC	CASRQGNSYGYTF
TRBV7-2	few	TRBJ2-1	TRBD2	TGTGCCAGCAGCCCACTAGGACTAGGCAGCTCCTACAATGAGCAGTTCTTC	CASSPLGLGSSYNEQFF
TRBV10-1	few	TRBJ2-3	NA	TGCGCCAGCAGCTCGGACTCACCGGATACGCAGTATTTT	CASSSDSPDTQYF
TRBV28	few	TRBJ2-5	TRBD2	TGTGCCAGCAGTTTAGCGGGAGGAAGTTGGGAGACCCAGTACTTC	CASSLAGGSWETQYF
TRBV6-5	NA	TRBJ1-1	NA	TGTGCCAGCAGTGTACAGGGTTCGAACACTGAAGCTTTCTTT	CASSVQGSNTEAFF
TRBV5-1	NA	TRBJ2-1	TRBD2	TGCGCCAGCAGCCCGGGACTAGTCGATGAGCAGTTCTTC	CASSPGLVDEQFF
TRBV27	NA	TRBJ1-1	NA	TGTGCCAGCAGTTTATTGGGGAGGGACACTGAAGCTTTCTTT	CASSLLGRDTEAFF
TRBV25-1	once	TRBJ2-3	NA	TGTGCCAGCAGTGACCTGACAGCAGATACGCAGTATTTT	CASSDLTADTQYF